This TCR beta chain was documented in a study of blood T cell repertoires in COVID-19. On the study more broadly: The United States, Italy and Spain provided the acute and convalescent COVID-19 samples. PBMCs, B-cell-depleted T cells, or T cells provided the cDNA or gDNA that made up the material.

The J segment lost 2 bases and the V segment lost 9 bases, leaving 5 bases of the junction unmatched. Germline V gene lookup returns CDR1 MDHEN and CDR2 SYDVKM. The CDR3 contains 13 residues. Original methodology: Amplification of reference gene primers was used by the study to estimate nucleated cell counts. Clones were read by immunoSEQ multiplex PCR, and TCRdb kept only the in-frame ones, dropping some. The V and J calls and clone size are taken from that table; D and trimming were inferred from the DNA. In the table there are roughly 140,000 clones, 75% to 85% of which are singletons. The source is a woman aged 50 to 65 with acute or convalescent COVID-19. The chain combines TRBV28 with TRBJ2-7; 9 nucleotides match TRBD1. Sequencing was done on a sample of peripheral blood. The CDR3 DNA follows: TGTGCCAGTCGGGGACAGGGCACCTACGAGCAGTACTTC. It translates to CASRGQGTYEQYF. The entire variable domain, with the rest obtained from reference TRBV28 and TRBJ2-7, is as follows: DVKVTQSSRYLVKRTGEKVFLECVQDMDHENMFWYRQDPGLGLRLIYFSYDVKMKEKGDIPEGYSVSREKKERFSLILESASTNQTSMYLCASRGQGTYEQYFGPGTRLTVT.